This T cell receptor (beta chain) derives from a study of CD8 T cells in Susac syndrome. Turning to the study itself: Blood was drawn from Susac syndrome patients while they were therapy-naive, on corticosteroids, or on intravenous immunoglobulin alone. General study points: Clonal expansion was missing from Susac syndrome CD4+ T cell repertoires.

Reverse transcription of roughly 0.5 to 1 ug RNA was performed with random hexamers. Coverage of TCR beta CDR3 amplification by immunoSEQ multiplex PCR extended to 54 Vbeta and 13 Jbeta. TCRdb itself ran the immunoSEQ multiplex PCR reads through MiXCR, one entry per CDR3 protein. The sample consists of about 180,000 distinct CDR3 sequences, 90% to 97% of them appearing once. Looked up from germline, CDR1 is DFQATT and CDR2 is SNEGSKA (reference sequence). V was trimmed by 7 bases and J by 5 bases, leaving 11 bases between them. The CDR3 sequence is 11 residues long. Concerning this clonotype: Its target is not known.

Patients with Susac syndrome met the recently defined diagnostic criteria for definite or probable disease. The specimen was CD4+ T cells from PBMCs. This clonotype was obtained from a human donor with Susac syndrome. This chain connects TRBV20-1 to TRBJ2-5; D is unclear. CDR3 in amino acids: CSVLTKETQYF. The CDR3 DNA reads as TGCAGTGTCCTTACAAAGGAGACCCAGTACTTC.